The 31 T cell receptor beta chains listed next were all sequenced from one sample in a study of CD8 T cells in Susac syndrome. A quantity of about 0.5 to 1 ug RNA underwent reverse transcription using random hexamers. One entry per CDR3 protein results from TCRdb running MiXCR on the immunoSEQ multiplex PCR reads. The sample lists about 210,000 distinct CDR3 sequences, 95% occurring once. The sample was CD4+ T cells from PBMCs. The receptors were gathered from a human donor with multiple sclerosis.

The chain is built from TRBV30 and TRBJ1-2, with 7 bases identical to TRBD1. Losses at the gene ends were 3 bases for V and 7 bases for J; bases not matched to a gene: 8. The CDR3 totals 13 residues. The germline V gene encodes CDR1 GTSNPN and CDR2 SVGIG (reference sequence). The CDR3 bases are TGTGCCTGGAGCGAAGACAGGGTTAGTGGCTACACCTTC. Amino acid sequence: CAWSEDRVSGYTF.

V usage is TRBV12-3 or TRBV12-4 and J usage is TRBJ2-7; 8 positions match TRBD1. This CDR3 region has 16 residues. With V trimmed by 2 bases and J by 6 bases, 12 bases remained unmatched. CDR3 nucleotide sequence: TGTGCCAGCAGTTTAATCCCCGGGACAGGAGGGCCCGAGCAGTACTTC. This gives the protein CASSLIPGTGGPEQYF.

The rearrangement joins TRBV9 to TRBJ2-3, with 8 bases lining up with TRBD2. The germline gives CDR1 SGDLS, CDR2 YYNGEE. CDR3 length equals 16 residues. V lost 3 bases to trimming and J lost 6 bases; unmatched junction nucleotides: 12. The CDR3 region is CASSAKPGLGLDTQYF. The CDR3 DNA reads TGTGCCAGCAGCGCCAAACCGGGACTAGGCCTCGATACGCAGTATTTT.

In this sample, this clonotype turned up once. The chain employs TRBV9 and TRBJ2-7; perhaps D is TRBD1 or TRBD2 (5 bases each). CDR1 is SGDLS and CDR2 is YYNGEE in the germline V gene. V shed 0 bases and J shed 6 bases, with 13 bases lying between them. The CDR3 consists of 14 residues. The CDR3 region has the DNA TGTGCCAGCAGCGTAGGGGACGGACGACCCGAGCAGTACTTC. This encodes CASSVGDGRPEQYF.

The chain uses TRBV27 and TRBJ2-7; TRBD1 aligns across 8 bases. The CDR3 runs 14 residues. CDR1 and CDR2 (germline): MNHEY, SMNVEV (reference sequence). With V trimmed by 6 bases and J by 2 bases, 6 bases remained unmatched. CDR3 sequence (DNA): TGTGCCAGCAGGAATACAGGGGGGACCTACGAGCAGTACTTC. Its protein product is CASRNTGGTYEQYF.

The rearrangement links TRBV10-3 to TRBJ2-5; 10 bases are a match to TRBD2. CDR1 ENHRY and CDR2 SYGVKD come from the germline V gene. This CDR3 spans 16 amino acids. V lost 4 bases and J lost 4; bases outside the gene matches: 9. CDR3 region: CAISGAEAGGRETQYF. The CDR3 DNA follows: TGTGCCATCAGTGGTGCCGAAGCGGGGGGGCGAGAGACCCAGTACTTC.

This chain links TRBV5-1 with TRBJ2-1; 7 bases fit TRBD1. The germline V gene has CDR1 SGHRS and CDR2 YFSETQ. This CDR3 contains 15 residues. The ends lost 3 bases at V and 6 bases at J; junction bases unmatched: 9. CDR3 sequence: CASSSYTGVGNEQFF. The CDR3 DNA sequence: TGCGCCAGCAGCTCCTACACAGGGGTCGGCAATGAGCAGTTCTTC.

DNA for the CDR3: TGTGCCAGCAGGGACCGGGGGGGGGCGGTAGATACGCAGTATTTT. It translates to CASRDRGGAVDTQYF. This chain links TRBV3-1 with TRBJ2-3; TRBD2 matches 8 bases. The germline V gene has CDR1 LGHDT and CDR2 YNNKEL (reference sequence). The CDR3 spans 15 residues. After removal of 6 bases from V and 5 bases from J, the junction contained 10 bases not matched to a gene.

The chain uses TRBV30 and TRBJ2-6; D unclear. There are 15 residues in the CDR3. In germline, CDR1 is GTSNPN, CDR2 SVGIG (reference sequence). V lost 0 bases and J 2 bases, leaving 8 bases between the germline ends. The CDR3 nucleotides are TGTGCCTGGAGTGTAACCCCGACTGGGGCCAACGTCCTGACTTTC. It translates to CAWSVTPTGANVLTF.

The CDR3 reads CASSQSLASGTNTGELFF. DNA for the CDR3: TGTGCCAGCAGCCAATCGTTGGCTAGCGGGACGAACACCGGGGAGCTGTTTTTT. J is TRBJ2-2 and V is TRBV3-1, with 9 bases matching TRBD2. Germline CDR1 LGHDT, CDR2 YNNKEL (reference sequence). The CDR3 is 18 residues long. Germline trimming cut 2 bases from V and 0 bases from J; bases unmatched to any gene: 7.

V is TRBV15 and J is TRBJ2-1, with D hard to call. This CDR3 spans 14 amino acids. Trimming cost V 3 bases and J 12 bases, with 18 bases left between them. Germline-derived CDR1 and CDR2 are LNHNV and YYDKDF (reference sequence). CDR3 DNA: TGTGCCACCAGCAGTCGAAGTCCGATCTTGGGGCAGTTCTTC. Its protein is CATSSRSPILGQFF.

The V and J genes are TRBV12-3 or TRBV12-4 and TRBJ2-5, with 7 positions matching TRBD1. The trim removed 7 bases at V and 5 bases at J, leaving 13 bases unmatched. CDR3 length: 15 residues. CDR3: CASKPQGTASETQYF. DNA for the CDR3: TGTGCCAGCAAGCCACAGGGGACAGCTAGCGAGACCCAGTACTTC.

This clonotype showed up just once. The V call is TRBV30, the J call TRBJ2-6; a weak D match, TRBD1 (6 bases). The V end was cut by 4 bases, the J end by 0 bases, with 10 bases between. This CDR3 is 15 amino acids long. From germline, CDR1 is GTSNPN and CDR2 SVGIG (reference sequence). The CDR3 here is CAWNQGSSGANVLTF. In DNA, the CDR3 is TGTGCCTGGAACCAGGGGAGCTCTGGGGCCAACGTCCTGACTTTC.

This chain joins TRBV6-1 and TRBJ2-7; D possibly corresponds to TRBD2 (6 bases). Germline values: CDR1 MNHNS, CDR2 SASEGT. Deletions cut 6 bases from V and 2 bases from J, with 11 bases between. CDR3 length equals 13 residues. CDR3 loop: CASRWRGPYEQYF. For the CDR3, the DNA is TGTGCCAGCAGGTGGAGGGGACCCTACGAGCAGTACTTC.

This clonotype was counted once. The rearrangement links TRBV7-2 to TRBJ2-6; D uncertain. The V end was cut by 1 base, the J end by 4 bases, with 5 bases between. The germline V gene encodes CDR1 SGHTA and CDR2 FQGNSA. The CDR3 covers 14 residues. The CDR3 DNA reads TGTGCCAGCAGCTTAGGTCGAGGGGCCAACGTCCTGACTTTC. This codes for CASSLGRGANVLTF. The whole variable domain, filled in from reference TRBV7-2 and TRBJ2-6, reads GAGVSQSPSNKVTEKGKDVELRCDPISGHTALYWYRQSLGQGLEFLIYFQGNSAPDKSGLPSDRFSAERTGGSVSTLTIQRTQQEDSAVYLCASSLGRGANVLTFGAGSRLTVL.

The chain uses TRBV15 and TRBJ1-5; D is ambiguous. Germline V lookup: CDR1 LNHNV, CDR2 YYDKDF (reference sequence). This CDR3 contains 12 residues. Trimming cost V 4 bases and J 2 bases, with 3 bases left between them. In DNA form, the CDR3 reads TGTGCCACCAGCAAAGGCAATCAGCCCCAGCATTTT. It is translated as CATSKGNQPQHF.

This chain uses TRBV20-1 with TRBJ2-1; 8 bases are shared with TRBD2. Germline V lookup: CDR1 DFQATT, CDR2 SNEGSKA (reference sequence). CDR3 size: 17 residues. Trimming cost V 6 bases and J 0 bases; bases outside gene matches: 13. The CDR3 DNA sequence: TGCAGTGCCCTTACTTCCAGCGGGGGATACTCCTACAATGAGCAGTTCTTC. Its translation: CSALTSSGGYSYNEQFF.

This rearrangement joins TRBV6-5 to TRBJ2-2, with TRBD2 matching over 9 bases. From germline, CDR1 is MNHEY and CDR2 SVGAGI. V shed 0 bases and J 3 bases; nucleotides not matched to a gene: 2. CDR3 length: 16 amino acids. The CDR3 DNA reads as TGTGCCAGCAGTTACTCGGCTAGCGGGGACACCGGGGAGCTGTTTTTT. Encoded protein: CASSYSASGDTGELFF.

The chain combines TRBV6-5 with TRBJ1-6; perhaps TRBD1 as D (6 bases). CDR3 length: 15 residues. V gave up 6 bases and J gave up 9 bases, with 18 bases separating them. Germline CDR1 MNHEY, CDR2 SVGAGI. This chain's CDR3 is CASRPWEQGGSPLHF. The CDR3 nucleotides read TGTGCCAGCAGGCCCTGGGAACAGGGAGGTTCACCCCTCCACTTT.

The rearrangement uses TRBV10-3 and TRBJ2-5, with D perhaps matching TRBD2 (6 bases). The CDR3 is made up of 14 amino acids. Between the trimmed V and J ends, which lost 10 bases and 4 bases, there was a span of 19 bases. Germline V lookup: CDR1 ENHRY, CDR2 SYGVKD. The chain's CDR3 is CATSRDDSGETQYF. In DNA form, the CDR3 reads TGTGCCACCTCTCGGGACGATAGCGGAGAGACCCAGTACTTC.

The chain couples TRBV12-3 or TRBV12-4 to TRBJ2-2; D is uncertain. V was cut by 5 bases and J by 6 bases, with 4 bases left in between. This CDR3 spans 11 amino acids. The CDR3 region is CASSVPGELFF. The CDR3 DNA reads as TGTGCCAGCAGTGTGCCCGGGGAGCTGTTTTTT.

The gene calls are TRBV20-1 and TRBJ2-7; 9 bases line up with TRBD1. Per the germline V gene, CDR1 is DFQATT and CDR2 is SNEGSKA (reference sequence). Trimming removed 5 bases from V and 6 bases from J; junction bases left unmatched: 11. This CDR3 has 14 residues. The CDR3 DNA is TGCAGTGCTCCGGGACAGGGATACGGAGGCGAGCAGTACTTC. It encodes CSAPGQGYGGEQYF.

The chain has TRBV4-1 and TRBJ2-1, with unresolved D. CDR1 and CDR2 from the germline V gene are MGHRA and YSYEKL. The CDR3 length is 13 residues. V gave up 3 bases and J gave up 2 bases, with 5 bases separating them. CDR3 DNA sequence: TGCGCCAGCAGCCATATCACCTACAATGAGCAGTTCTTC. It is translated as CASSHITYNEQFF.

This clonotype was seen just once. CDR3 region: CASSEWSGSHRRVDTQYF. CDR3 sequence (DNA): TGTGCCAGCAGTGAATGGAGCGGGAGCCATAGACGGGTAGATACGCAGTATTTT. The rearrangement joins TRBV25-1 to TRBJ2-3; TRBD2 agrees at 8 bases. Germline V gene lookup returns CDR1 MGHDK and CDR2 SYGVNS. The CDR3 extends over 18 amino acids. After removal of 1 base from V and 5 bases from J, the junction contained 14 bases not matched to a gene.

CDR3: CASSDPPGGEQYF. DNA of the CDR3: TGTGCCAGCAGTGACCCTCCCGGGGGCGAGCAGTACTTC. The V call is TRBV25-1, the J call TRBJ2-7; a possible D gene is TRBD2 (6 bases). Looked up from germline, CDR1 is MGHDK and CDR2 is SYGVNS. The CDR3 has 13 amino acids. V was cut by 3 bases and J by 6 bases, with 12 bases left in between.

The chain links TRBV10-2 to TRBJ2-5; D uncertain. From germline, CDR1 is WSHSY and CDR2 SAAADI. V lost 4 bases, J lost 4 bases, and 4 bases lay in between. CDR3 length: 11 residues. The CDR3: CASSVTETQYF. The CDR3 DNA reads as TGCGCCAGCAGTGTCACAGAGACCCAGTACTTC.

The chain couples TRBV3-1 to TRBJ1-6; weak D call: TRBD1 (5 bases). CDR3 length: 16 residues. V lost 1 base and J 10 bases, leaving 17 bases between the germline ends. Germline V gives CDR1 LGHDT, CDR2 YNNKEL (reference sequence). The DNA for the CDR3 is TGTGCCAGCAGCCAAGCCCCGCAGGGTATGAGGTCACCCCTCCACTTT. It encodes CASSQAPQGMRSPLHF.

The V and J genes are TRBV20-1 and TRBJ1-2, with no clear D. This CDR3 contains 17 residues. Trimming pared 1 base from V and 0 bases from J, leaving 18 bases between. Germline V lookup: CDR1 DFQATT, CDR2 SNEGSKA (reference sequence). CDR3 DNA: TGCAGTGCTAGAGCCCACCCCCCAATTCGAGCTAACTATGGCTACACCTTC. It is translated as CSARAHPPIRANYGYTF.

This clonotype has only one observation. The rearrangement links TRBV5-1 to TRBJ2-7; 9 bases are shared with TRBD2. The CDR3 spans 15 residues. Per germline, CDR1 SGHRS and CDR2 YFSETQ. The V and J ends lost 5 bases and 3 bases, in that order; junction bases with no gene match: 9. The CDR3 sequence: CASRPTSGVDYEQYF. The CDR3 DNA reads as TGCGCCAGCAGACCGACTAGCGGAGTGGACTACGAGCAGTACTTC. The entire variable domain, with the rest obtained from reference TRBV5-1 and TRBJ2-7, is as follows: KAGVTQTPRYLIKTRGQQVTLSCSPISGHRSVSWYQQTPGQGLQFLFEYFSETQRNKGNFPGRFSGRQFSNSRSEMNVSTLELGDSALYLCASRPTSGVDYEQYFGPGTRLTVT.

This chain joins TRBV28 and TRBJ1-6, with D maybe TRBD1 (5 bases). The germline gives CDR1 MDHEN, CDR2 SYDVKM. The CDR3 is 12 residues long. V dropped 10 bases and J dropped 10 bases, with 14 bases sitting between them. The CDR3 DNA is TGTGCCACTCGAGAAGGGGACTCACCCCTCCACTTT. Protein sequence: CATREGDSPLHF.

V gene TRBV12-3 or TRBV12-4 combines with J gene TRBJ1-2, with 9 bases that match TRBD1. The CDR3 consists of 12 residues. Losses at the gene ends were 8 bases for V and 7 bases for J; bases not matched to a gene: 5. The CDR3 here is CASRDRASGYTF. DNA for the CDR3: TGTGCCAGCCGGGACAGGGCCTCTGGCTACACCTTC.